Each of the 26 T cell receptor beta chains below was sequenced from the same sample in a study of T cells after yellow fever vaccination. Each CDR3 protein is one row after TCRdb ran MiXCR on the 5' RACE reads. The data hold 30,000 to 35,000 distinct CDR3 sequences, with approximately 6.6% observed a single time. The material sequenced was PBMCs, either bulk or a sorted T-cell subset (CD4+, CD8+, memory, or dextramer-sorted; not recorded which), taken on the day of the first yellow fever vaccination. The receptor set was obtained from a man aged 18-30 years who received the YFV17D yellow fever vaccine.

This clonotype occurred many times. The chain has TRBV20-1 and TRBJ2-1, with 8 bases identical to TRBD2. Looked up from germline, CDR1 is DFQATT and CDR2 is SNEGSKA (reference sequence). The CDR3 runs 14 residues. V lost 3 bases and J lost 9; bases outside the gene matches: 10. The CDR3 loop reads CSARGLGVSFEQFF. The CDR3 bases are TGCAGTGCTAGGGGACTAGGTGTTAGCTTTGAGCAGTTCTTC.

At least ten counts were recorded for this clonotype. The chain joins TRBV7-9 to TRBJ2-3; TRBD1 is a possible D gene (6 bases). Germline V gene lookup returns CDR1 SEHNR and CDR2 FQNEAQ (reference sequence). The CDR3 spans 15 residues. V lost 5 bases and J lost 2, with 14 bases in between. The CDR3 region is CASSGGTVHTDTQYF. The CDR3 nucleotides are TGTGCCAGCAGCGGGGGCACTGTCCACACAGATACGCAGTATTTT.

There are many counts of this clonotype. The chain employs TRBV7-3 and TRBJ2-1; D unclear. There are 13 residues in the CDR3. Germline V gene lookup returns CDR1 SGHTA and CDR2 FQGTGA. The V and J ends lost 4 bases and 9 bases respectively, with 13 bases between them. CDR3 nucleotide sequence: TGTGCCAGCAGCTCCCCAGGTGGAAGTGAGCAGTTCTTC. The encoded protein is CASSSPGGSEQFF. The variable domain in full, completed from reference TRBV7-3 and TRBJ2-1, reads GAGVSQTPSNKVTEKGKYVELRCDPISGHTALYWYRQSLGQGPEFLIYFQGTGAADDSGLPNDRFFAVRPEGSVSTLKIQRTERGDSAVYLCASSSPGGSEQFFGPGTRLTVL.

The chain recombines TRBV5-4 with TRBJ2-1, with TRBD1 identical over 7 bases. Germline loops: CDR1 SGHNT, CDR2 YYREEE (reference sequence). The length of the CDR3 is 15 residues. The junction had 3 bases not matched to a gene; V was cut back by 0 bases and J by 3 bases. For the CDR3, the DNA is TGTGCCAGCAGCTTGGAAGGGGACAGCTACAATGAGCAGTTCTTC. This gives the protein CASSLEGDSYNEQFF.

This sequence joins TRBV4-1 and TRBJ2-4, with TRBD2 identical over 7 bases. V was clipped by 2 bases and J by 0 bases; unmatched bases: 7. This CDR3 is built from 17 residues. Germline CDR1 reads MGHRA; CDR2 reads YSYEKL. The CDR3 sequence: CASSQPLAGVAKNIQYF. DNA for the CDR3: TGCGCCAGCAGCCAACCTTTGGCGGGGGTAGCCAAAAACATTCAGTACTTC.

The chain uses TRBV4-1 and TRBJ2-3; 13 bases agree with TRBD2. With V trimmed by 4 bases and J by 0 bases, 7 bases remained unmatched. The CDR3 loop spans 18 amino acids. Germline lookup yields CDR1 MGHRA and CDR2 YSYEKL. The chain's CDR3 is CASSLQPGLAGSTDTQYF. CDR3 DNA: TGCGCCAGCAGCCTTCAACCGGGACTAGCGGGGAGCACAGATACGCAGTATTTT.

This clonotype showed up many times. The chain is built from TRBV18 and TRBJ2-7; D possibly corresponds to TRBD2 (5 bases). CDR1 KGHSH and CDR2 LQKENI come from the germline V gene. This CDR3 has 13 amino acids. Trimming pared 2 bases from V and 0 bases from J, leaving 5 bases between. CDR3 sequence reads: CASSPGSSYEQYV. The CDR3 bases are TGTGCCAGCTCACCAGGGAGCTCCTACGAGCAGTACGTC.

This clonotype was counted at least ten times. V usage is TRBV6-1 and J usage is TRBJ2-1; D ambiguous. The CDR3 runs 15 residues. Per germline, CDR1 MNHNS and CDR2 SASEGT. Trimming took 2 bases from V and 0 from J, leaving 8 bases between them. CDR3 DNA: TGTGCCAGCAGTGAAACAACGTCCTCCTACAATGAGCAGTTCTTC. Protein product: CASSETTSSYNEQFF.

This clonotype was found many times. The chain employs TRBV7-2 and TRBJ2-1, with a tentative D call TRBD1 (5 bases). Between the trimmed V and J ends, which lost 5 bases and 0 bases, there was a span of 11 bases. Per the germline V gene, CDR1 is SGHTA and CDR2 is FQGNSA. The CDR3 runs 15 residues. The CDR3 region is CASSIDSSSYNEQFF. For the CDR3, the DNA is TGTGCCAGCAGCATAGACAGCAGCTCCTACAATGAGCAGTTCTTC.

Only a few counts were recorded for this clonotype. The chain links TRBV18 to TRBJ1-4; 7 nucleotides align to TRBD1. Per germline, CDR1 KGHSH and CDR2 LQKENI. Trimming removed 3 bases from V and 6 bases from J; junction bases left unmatched: 10. The CDR3 loop spans 16 amino acids. The DNA for the CDR3 is TGTGCCAGCTCACCCCTAGACAGGGTGGAGGATGAAAAACTGTTTTTT. It specifies CASSPLDRVEDEKLFF. Variable domain in full (rest from reference TRBV18 and TRBJ1-4): NAGVMQNPRHLVRRRGQEARLRCSPMKGHSHVYWYRQLPEEGLKFMVYLQKENIIDESGMPKERFSAEFPKEGPSILRIQQVVRGDSAAYFCASSPLDRVEDEKLFFGSGTQLSVL.

This clonotype was seen many times. This CDR3 is CATSAHRVPSATSSYNEQFF. The CDR3 DNA follows: TGTGCCACCAGTGCGCACCGGGTCCCGAGCGCAACCAGCTCCTACAATGAGCAGTTCTTC. The chain employs TRBV24-1 and TRBJ2-1; D uncertain. Germline V gives CDR1 KGHDR, CDR2 SFDVKD. V lost 5 bases to trimming and J lost 0 bases, with 25 bases between them. The CDR3 is 20 residues long.

This clonotype was counted many times. CDR3 residues: CASSLGHGEPQHF. CDR3 bases: TGTGCCAGCAGCCTCGGACACGGGGAACCCCAGCATTTT. This sequence joins TRBV3-1 and TRBJ1-5; D may be TRBD1 (5 bases). Germline V gives CDR1 LGHDT, CDR2 YNNKEL (reference sequence). The V end was cut by 4 bases, the J end by 10 bases, with 14 bases between. This CDR3 spans 13 amino acids.

This clonotype was recorded many times. J is TRBJ1-2 and V is TRBV4-3; weak D call: TRBD1 (6 bases). The CDR3 loop spans 15 amino acids. Germline CDR1 LGHNA, CDR2 YSLEER. The V and J ends lost 7 bases and 4 bases respectively, with 19 bases between them. The CDR3 sequence is CASTRQAGDSYGYTF. For the CDR3, the DNA is TGCGCCAGCACCCGGCAGGCAGGGGACTCCTATGGCTACACCTTC.

This clonotype was detected many times. This chain joins TRBV7-2 and TRBJ2-7; D is perhaps TRBD2 (5 bases). V lost 0 bases and J 2 bases, leaving 8 bases between the germline ends. CDR3 length: 14 amino acids. CDR1 is SGHTA, CDR2 FQGNSA, per germline. In nucleotides, the CDR3 is TGTGCCAGCAGCTTAGCCGGGAACCCCTACGAGCAGTACGTC. Residues: CASSLAGNPYEQYV.

This clonotype was recorded many times. The CDR3 coding sequence is TGTGCCAGCAGGGGGGGGGACACCGGGGAGCTGTTTTTT. Translated: CASRGGDTGELFF. The chain carries TRBV7-3 and TRBJ2-2, with 7 bases identical to TRBD2. The CDR3 length is 13 residues. Germline CDR1 is SGHTA and CDR2 is FQGTGA. With 6 bases clipped from V and 3 bases from J, the junction kept 1 base outside the gene matches.

Comments on this clonotype: A single base separates this from a much larger clone, so it may be a read error. The chain has TRBV10-3 and TRBJ2-1; 15 bases match TRBD2. Germline V CDR1 and CDR2: ENHRY, SYGVKD. The CDR3 is made up of 16 amino acids. The CDR3 nucleotides are TGTGTCATCAGTCTCCGGACTAGCGGGGGGGACAATGAGCAGTTCTTC. Amino acids: CVISLRTSGGDNEQFF.

Note on this clonotype: Just one base apart from a much larger clone, this may be a read error. The rearrangement uses TRBV27 and TRBJ2-3; a possible D gene is TRBD2 (6 bases). V was cut by 6 bases and J by 3 bases, with 16 bases left in between. Germline V gives CDR1 MNHEY, CDR2 SMNVEV (reference sequence). The length of the CDR3 is 15 residues. The chain's CDR3 is CASSSRETSTDTQYF. In DNA form, the CDR3 reads TGTGCCAGCAGCAGCCGGGAGACGTCGACAGATACGCAGTATTTT.

This clonotype occurred many times. The rearrangement links TRBV5-1 to TRBJ1-1; D might be TRBD1 (6 bases). Germline V gives CDR1 SGHRS, CDR2 YFSETQ. V gave up 2 bases and J gave up 3 bases, with 14 bases separating them. The CDR3 runs 15 residues. The CDR3, as DNA: TGCGCCAGCAGCTTAACAGGGCTGGGAGACACTGAAGCTTTCTTT. This translates into CASSLTGLGDTEAFF. The whole variable domain, filled in from reference TRBV5-1 and TRBJ1-1, reads KAGVTQTPRYLIKTRGQQVTLSCSPISGHRSVSWYQQTPGQGLQFLFEYFSETQRNKGNFPGRFSGRQFSNSRSEMNVSTLELGDSALYLCASSLTGLGDTEAFFGQGTRLTVV.

The chain is built from TRBV11-2 and TRBJ2-5; the match to TRBD1 covers 7 bases. The CDR3 has 14 residues. V shed 9 bases and J 4 bases; nucleotides not matched to a gene: 11. Per the germline V gene, CDR1 is SGHAT and CDR2 is FQNNGV. The CDR3 region is CASTRQGTGETQYF. The CDR3 nucleotides read TGTGCCAGTACTCGACAGGGAACGGGAGAGACCCAGTACTTC.

This clonotype was seen a few times. The V call is TRBV27, the J call TRBJ2-2; 9 nucleotides align to TRBD2. Germline V gene data show CDR1 as MNHEY and CDR2 as SMNVEV (reference sequence). V shed 6 bases and J 6 bases; nucleotides not matched to a gene: 8. This CDR3 has 15 amino acids. As DNA, the CDR3 is TGTGCCAGCAGGACGGGACTAGCCGGCGCCGGGGAGCTGTTTTTT. Its translation: CASRTGLAGAGELFF.

This clonotype has ten or more counts. The chain employs TRBV7-2 and TRBJ2-1; 11 bases match TRBD1. CDR1 and CDR2 from the germline V gene are SGHTA and FQGNSA. The V gene end was trimmed by 5 bases and the J gene end by 10 bases; junction bases not matched to a gene: 4. The CDR3 loop spans 13 amino acids. The CDR3 DNA follows: TGTGCCAGCAGCGGGGGGACAGGGGGGGAGCAGTTCTTC. Its translation is CASSGGTGGEQFF.

Remarks on this clonotype: One base away lies a much larger clone, so this may be a sequencing read error. V is TRBV12-3 or TRBV12-4 and J is TRBJ2-3; 8 nucleotides match TRBD1. CDR3 length: 11 residues. The junction had 6 bases not matched to a gene; V was cut back by 10 bases and J by 9 bases. The DNA for the CDR3 is TGTGCCACGGACAGGGCACGGACGCAGTATTTT. This encodes CATDRARTQYF.

This clonotype was found many times. This chain links TRBV5-5 with TRBJ2-3, with 7 bases aligning to TRBD1. The germline CDR1 and CDR2 sequences are SGHKS and YYEKEE (reference sequence). This CDR3 has 13 amino acids. Trimming took 4 bases from V and 6 from J; bases not matched to a gene: 5. The CDR3 spells CASSRQGTDTQYF. As DNA, the CDR3 is TGTGCCAGCAGCCGACAGGGTACGGATACGCAGTATTTT.

This clonotype showed up many times. The chain employs TRBV6-2 or TRBV6-3 and TRBJ1-1; D remains unclear. CDR3 length equals 14 residues. CDR1 is MNHEY and CDR2 is SVGEGT in the germline V gene. The V gene lost 5 bases and the J gene lost 1 base, with 11 bases spanning the gap. The CDR3 DNA sequence: TGTGCCAGCAGTCCAACTGGTCAGAACACTGAAGCTTTCTTT. Encoded protein: CASSPTGQNTEAFF.

This clonotype was counted many times. The chain combines TRBV5-6 with TRBJ1-2; perhaps TRBD1 as D (5 bases). Germline lookup yields CDR1 SGHDT and CDR2 YYEEEE. The V end lost 0 bases, the J end lost 4 bases, and 7 bases lay between the germline ends. CDR3 length: 13 residues. CDR3: CASSLGGIYGYTF. DNA for the CDR3: TGTGCCAGCAGCTTGGGGGGCATCTATGGCTACACCTTC.

This clonotype was observed many times. The genes are TRBV7-2 and TRBJ2-3; D not resolved. The germline CDR1 and CDR2 sequences are SGHTA and FQGNSA. V was trimmed by 5 bases and J by 2 bases, leaving 5 bases between them. The CDR3 totals 12 residues. The CDR3 here is CASSLYTDTQYF. CDR3 nucleotide sequence: TGTGCCAGCAGCCTATACACAGATACGCAGTATTTT.